This T cell receptor beta chain appears in the sequencing data of a study of cytomegalovirus exposure and HLA in healthy donors. Study in general: A preliminary data release comprised tens of millions of unique TCRs obtained from HLA-typed donors.

The study ran its PCR with 60 Vbeta and 13 Jbeta primers. Some clones are missing from TCRdb's copy, which holds only in-frame ones; the method was immunoSEQ multiplex PCR. The sample records about 160,000 clones, 60% to 80% being singletons. CDR1 is SSHAT, CDR2 FNYEAQ, per germline (reference sequence). The CDR3 spans 16 residues. Specimen: PBMCs. This receptor was taken from a man aged 18 to 30 in good health and CMV-seropositive. This chain connects TRBV7-7 to TRBJ2-2; D might be TRBD1 (6 bases). The CDR3 sequence is CASRAQGGPNTGELFF. DNA of the CDR3: TGTGCTAGCCGCGCACAGGGTGGGCCGAACACCGGGGAGCTGTTTTTT.